The entry below gives a single TCR beta chain sequence along with its context. The antigen is not known. The data are from a study of shared clonotypes between healthy human individuals. Findings and caveats of the study: There were few donors, and this limited the genetic and exposure-history diversity represented. Approximately 5% was the fraction of naive CD4 clonotypes found shared across several donors.

Data came from immunoSEQ multiplex PCR; TCRdb stores just in-frame clones and leaves some out. Seen here are roughly 700,000 clones, less than 85% observed once, and the top ten hold more than 1.5%. Germline-derived CDR1 and CDR2 are SQVTM and ANQGSEA. Trimming pared 6 bases from V and 0 bases from J, leaving 11 bases between. CDR3 length: 14 amino acids. Sequences were obtained from memory CD4+ T cells sorted from blood. The subset: CD45RA-negative fraction. The receptor comes from a woman in her twenties or thirties in good health. V and J are TRBV29-1 and TRBJ2-2; a possible D gene is TRBD2 (6 bases). The DNA of the CDR3 is TGCAGCGTCAGTCGGGGGTCGAACACCGGGGAGCTGTTTTTT. Translation: CSVSRGSNTGELFF.